This TCR beta chain was documented in a study of T cell changes during pregnancy in multiple sclerosis. Using immunoSEQ multiplex PCR, the repertoire was profiled, and TCRdb retains in-frame clones only, with some absent. Among 55,000 to 75,000 clones, 91% were seen once, and the ten largest hold roughly 1.4%. The CDR3 sequence is 14 residues long. Germline V lookup: CDR1 MGHRA, CDR2 YSYEKL. Trimming removed 5 bases from V and 7 bases from J; junction bases left unmatched: 8. The sequencing here drew on peripheral blood, taken in the third trimester of pregnancy. The clonotype was recovered from a female donor in good health, enrolled as a control in a pregnancy study. The V and J genes are TRBV4-1 and TRBJ1-5; 7 bases line up with TRBD1. Here the CDR3 DNA reads TGCGCCAGCAGCAACCCTTTACAGGGGCAGCCCCAGCATTTT. Its translation: CASSNPLQGQPQHF.